These 18 T cell receptor beta chains originate from one sample sequenced in a study of blood T cell repertoires in COVID-19. This table comes from immunoSEQ multiplex PCR, and its TCRdb copy is limited to in-frame clones, with some not included. The data show a few hundred thousand clones, with about 85% seen just once and 10% held by the top ten. Sequenced material: peripheral blood. The receptor source for this set is a woman aged 45-59 years with COVID-19, enrolled during active disease.

This chain links TRBV15 with TRBJ2-5; D may be TRBD1 (6 bases). V lost 0 bases and J lost 4, with 12 bases in between. CDR1 and CDR2 (germline): LNHNV, YYDKDF (reference sequence). The CDR3 covers 15 residues. The CDR3 nucleotides are TGTGCCACCAGCAGAGAGGGGGCGCTCCCAGAGACCCAGTACTTC. It codes for CATSREGALPETQYF.

This chain links TRBV12-3 or TRBV12-4 with TRBJ1-2; no clear D gene. There are 13 residues in the CDR3. V dropped 3 bases and J dropped 7 bases, with 12 bases sitting between them. The CDR3 DNA is TGTGCCAGCAGTTTCGGGAGATCGGGTGGCTACACCTTC. Its translation: CASSFGRSGGYTF.

The rearrangement links TRBV5-1 to TRBJ2-1, with 13 nucleotides matching TRBD2. This CDR3 has 19 residues. V trimming: 0 bases; J trimming: 10 bases; junction bases outside the gene matches: 16. Germline V gives CDR1 SGHRS, CDR2 YFSETQ. Here the CDR3 DNA reads TGCGCCAGCAGCTTGGTAGGACTAGCGGGGGAGCCGGCCTTTGGGGAGCAGTTCTTC. Protein: CASSLVGLAGEPAFGEQFF.

The J gene is TRBJ1-1, the V gene TRBV28; 7 positions agree with TRBD1. With 3 bases clipped from V and 1 base from J, the junction kept 17 bases outside the gene matches. This CDR3 is built from 19 residues. CDR1 and CDR2 (germline): MDHEN, SYDVKM. The CDR3 sequence: CASSFPAPSGGIWNTEAFF. The CDR3 DNA reads as TGTGCCAGCAGTTTCCCCGCCCCCTCAGGGGGTATATGGAACACTGAAGCTTTCTTT.

The chain joins TRBV12-3 or TRBV12-4 to TRBJ1-2; D unresolved. Trimming removed 2 bases at V and 5 bases at J, with 9 bases between. The CDR3 is 13 residues long. The CDR3 nucleotides are TGTGCCAGCAGTTTAAACATGCCGTATGGCTACACCTTC. Translated, it gives CASSLNMPYGYTF.

This clone came up once. The chain uses TRBV19 and TRBJ1-4; 7 bases fit TRBD1. V shed 3 bases, J shed 7 bases, and the junction held 8 bases outside the gene matches. The CDR3 is 15 amino acids. Germline CDR1 and CDR2: LNHDA and SQIVND (reference sequence). This CDR3 reads CASSIGQGDAEKLFF. CDR3 coding DNA: TGTGCCAGTAGTATCGGGCAGGGGGACGCTGAAAAACTGTTTTTT.

The rearrangement joins TRBV5-6 to TRBJ1-2; perhaps TRBD1 as D (6 bases). This CDR3 spans 12 amino acids. With 4 bases removed from V and 6 bases from J, the gap between germline ends came to 10 bases. CDR1 and CDR2 from the germline V gene are SGHDT and YYEEEE. CDR3 DNA sequence: TGTGCCAGCAGCAAATACAGGGATGGCTACACCTTC. Amino acids: CASSKYRDGYTF.

The V call is TRBV9, the J call TRBJ1-2; D remains unclear. The CDR3 runs to 15 residues. Germline CDR1 and CDR2: SGDLS and YYNGEE. Between the trimmed V and J ends, which lost 2 bases and 4 bases, there was a span of 15 bases. The CDR3 region has the DNA TGTGCCAGCAGCGTTCTCGGCACCCGGAGCTATGGCTACACCTTC. It codes for CASSVLGTRSYGYTF.

This clone has just one count. The V gene is TRBV5-1, the J gene TRBJ2-3, with TRBD2 matching over 8 bases. The CDR3 has 17 residues. V lost 1 base and J lost 1; bases outside the gene matches: 8. The germline CDR1 and CDR2 sequences are SGHRS and YFSETQ. The CDR3 loop is CASSLFVGAGGTDTQYF. The CDR3 DNA reads TGCGCCAGCAGCTTGTTTGTGGGAGCGGGGGGCACAGATACGCAGTATTTT.

The chain recombines TRBV4-1 with TRBJ2-7, with D tentatively TRBD1 (6 bases). CDR1 and CDR2 from the germline V gene are MGHRA and YSYEKL. The CDR3 extends over 17 amino acids. Trimming took off 5 bases at V and 0 bases at J, with 20 bases between the two ends. The CDR3 protein is CASSYYSGDTSSYEQYF. The CDR3 coding sequence is TGCGCCAGCAGCTACTACTCAGGGGATACTAGCTCCTACGAGCAGTACTTC.

V is TRBV27 and J is TRBJ1-1, with D perhaps matching TRBD1 (5 bases). The CDR3 contains 14 residues. Germline CDR1 reads MNHEY; CDR2 reads SMNVEV (reference sequence). The germline V and J ends were trimmed by 2 bases and 7 bases, with 14 bases remaining between them. The CDR3, as DNA: TGTGCCAGCAGTTTAGTCCTGGGGAGGGGTGAAGCTTTCTTT. Encoded protein: CASSLVLGRGEAFF.

The chain recombines TRBV1 with TRBJ2-7; TRBD2, the D gene given by the table, was not confirmed from the DNA. TRBV1 is a pseudogene. This CDR3 spans 15 amino acids. Written as DNA, the CDR3 is TGCACCAGCAGCCCCCCCTCGGGAAGGCTCCGTGAGCAGTACGTC. It yields the protein CTSSPPSGRLREQYV.

V is TRBV28 and J is TRBJ1-3; D remains ambiguous. Trimming removed 8 bases from V and 0 bases from J, with 14 bases in between. Germline CDR1 reads MDHEN; CDR2 reads SYDVKM. CDR3 length equals 15 residues. The CDR3 protein is CASLDPFSSGNTIYF. The CDR3 nucleotides read TGTGCCAGCCTAGATCCTTTCTCCTCTGGAAACACCATATATTTT.

The chain links TRBV18 to TRBJ2-2; maybe TRBD1 (5 bases). Per germline, CDR1 KGHSH and CDR2 LQKENI. V was shortened by 4 bases and J by 4 bases, with 10 bases between the two germline ends. This CDR3 comprises 14 residues. CDR3 bases: TGTGCCAGCTCACAGGACACGATCACCGGGGAGCTGTTTTTT. It translates to CASSQDTITGELFF.

The chain employs TRBV4-2 and TRBJ1-1; D not resolved. The CDR3 extends over 15 amino acids. V was pared by 6 bases and J by 4 bases, with 18 bases between. Germline loops: CDR1 LGHNA, CDR2 YNFKEQ. CDR3 coding DNA: TGTGCCAGCAGTCCCTTCGACAATTCCCCCACTGAAGCTTTCTTT. Its translation is CASSPFDNSPTEAFF.

The V gene is TRBV6-5, the J gene TRBJ2-7; 11 bases fit TRBD1. Germline V gene data show CDR1 as MNHEY and CDR2 as SVGAGI. Trimming took 5 bases from V and 5 from J; bases not matched to a gene: 8. The CDR3 contains 15 residues. CDR3 sequence reads: CASSRSGTGGHEQYV. The CDR3 nucleotides are TGTGCCAGCAGTAGATCCGGGACAGGGGGACACGAGCAGTACGTC.

The chain is built from TRBV23-1 and TRBJ2-1, with a possible D match to TRBD1 (5 bases). TRBV23-1 is an ORF; its function is uncertain. Trimming pared 0 bases from V and 2 bases from J, leaving 8 bases between. This CDR3 is 15 amino acids long. Written as DNA, the CDR3 is TGCGCCAGCAGTCAATCCTCAGGGACCTACAATGAGCAGTTCTTC. Translating gives CASSQSSGTYNEQFF.

The J gene is TRBJ2-1, the V gene TRBV11-3; 11 bases are shared with TRBD2. CDR3 length equals 16 residues. Germline CDR1 and CDR2: SGHNT and YENEEA. The trim removed 1 base at V and 4 bases at J, leaving 3 bases unmatched. The CDR3 sequence is CASSLVIAGGYNEQFF. CDR3 coding DNA: TGTGCCAGCAGCTTAGTCATAGCGGGGGGGTACAATGAGCAGTTCTTC.